This passage covers 27 T cell receptor beta chains from one sample sequenced in a study of PD-1 blockade in classical Hodgkin lymphoma. Assay used: immunoSEQ multiplex PCR; TCRdb lists only in-frame clones, some missing. This table holds under 30,000 clones, about 71% found once. Each patient relapsed following autologous stem cell transplantation, and prior brentuximab vedotin exposure differed. This sample comprised peripheral blood mononuclear cells (PBMCs), obtained before the second cycle of nivolumab. These receptors were taken from a human donor with classical Hodgkin lymphoma.

The chain joins TRBV6-5 to TRBJ1-1, with D unclear. Between the trimmed V and J ends, which lost 7 bases and 7 bases, there was a span of 7 bases. This CDR3 contains 10 residues. Per germline, CDR1 MNHEY and CDR2 SVGAGI. The CDR3 nucleotides read TGTGCCAGCAAGGGAAGTGAAGCTTTCTTT. Translating it yields CASKGSEAFF.

The rearrangement links TRBV2 to TRBJ1-3; 7 bases fit TRBD1. This CDR3 spans 17 amino acids. V was clipped by 3 bases and J by 3 bases; unmatched bases: 11. Germline V gene lookup returns CDR1 SNHLY and CDR2 FYNNEI. The CDR3 loop reads CASSDVLPGQLGNTIYF. Here the CDR3 DNA reads TGTGCCAGCAGTGATGTTCTACCGGGACAGCTTGGAAACACCATATATTTT.

The rearrangement uses TRBV7-3 and TRBJ2-1; 9 nucleotides line up with TRBD1. V dropped 5 bases and J dropped 7; count of bases not matched to a gene: 3. In germline, CDR1 is SGHTA, CDR2 FQGTGA. The CDR3 runs to 13 residues. CDR3 in amino acids: CASSRDRENEQFF. CDR3 nucleotide sequence: TGTGCCAGCAGCCGGGACAGGGAGAATGAGCAGTTCTTC.

There are a few counts of this clone. The CDR3 region has the DNA TGTGCCTGGCGGCGGGGGACCGGGGGGCGGGAGCAGTACTTC. Amino acid sequence: CAWRRGTGGREQYF. J is TRBJ2-7 and V is TRBV30; D may be TRBD2 (7 bases). The germline gives CDR1 GTSNPN, CDR2 SVGIG (reference sequence). V lost 5 bases to trimming and J lost 7 bases, with 21 bases between them. The CDR3 spans 14 residues.

The V gene is TRBV7-2, the J gene TRBJ2-3; 7 bases line up with TRBD2. The J segment lost 4 bases and the V segment lost 1 base, leaving 5 bases of the junction unmatched. The CDR3 runs 15 residues. Germline V lookup: CDR1 SGHTA, CDR2 FQGNSA. For the CDR3, the DNA is TGTGCCAGCAGCTTAGGCGGGACTAACCCAGATACGCAGTATTTT. Translated: CASSLGGTNPDTQYF.

This chain connects TRBV2 to TRBJ1-4; no reliable D call. CDR1 and CDR2 from the germline V gene are SNHLY and FYNNEI. The V gene lost 7 bases and the J gene lost 8 bases, with 14 bases spanning the gap. The CDR3 extends over 13 amino acids. The CDR3 region is CASNLEREEKLFF. Here the CDR3 DNA reads TGTGCCAGCAACCTGGAAAGAGAGGAAAAACTGTTTTTT.

This clone came up a few times. The V gene is TRBV30, the J gene TRBJ1-1; D is undetermined. The germline V gene encodes CDR1 GTSNPN and CDR2 SVGIG (reference sequence). V dropped 3 bases and J dropped 0 bases, with 8 bases sitting between them. This CDR3 is built from 13 residues. The CDR3 loop is CAWREYMNTEAFF. For the CDR3, the DNA is TGTGCCTGGAGGGAGTACATGAACACTGAAGCTTTCTTT.

This clone has just one count. V usage is TRBV2 and J usage is TRBJ2-7; D is possibly TRBD1 (6 bases). This CDR3 region has 16 residues. CDR1 and CDR2 from the germline V gene are SNHLY and FYNNEI. Trimming removed 3 bases at V and 3 bases at J, with 18 bases between. The CDR3 is CASSEWAGAKGYEQYF. The CDR3 DNA follows: TGTGCCAGCAGTGAGTGGGCAGGGGCCAAAGGCTACGAGCAGTACTTC.

The genes are TRBV5-5 and TRBJ2-7; 9 bases align to TRBD1. With 5 bases clipped from V and 1 base from J, the junction kept 4 bases outside the gene matches. The germline V gene has CDR1 SGHKS and CDR2 YYEKEE (reference sequence). There are 14 residues in the CDR3. This CDR3 is CASRHGTGSYEQYF. The CDR3 coding sequence is TGTGCCAGCAGGCATGGGACAGGGTCCTACGAGCAGTACTTC.

The chain recombines TRBV7-9 with TRBJ1-1; D is unclear. This CDR3 has 14 residues. Trimming took 5 bases from V and 1 from J, leaving 11 bases between them. CDR1 and CDR2 from the germline V gene are SEHNR and FQNEAQ (reference sequence). The CDR3 DNA is TGTGCCAGCAGCCTAGTCACGGGGAACACTGAAGCTTTCTTT. This gives the protein CASSLVTGNTEAFF.

This chain links TRBV29-1 with TRBJ2-1; no firm D call. CDR3 length equals 13 residues. CDR1 is SQVTM and CDR2 is ANQGSEA in the germline V gene. Deletions cut 6 bases from V and 0 bases from J, with 9 bases between. The CDR3 protein is CSVDQGSYNEQFF. DNA of the CDR3: TGCAGCGTGGACCAAGGCTCCTACAATGAGCAGTTCTTC.

Concerning this clone: Additional DNA sequences in this sample encode the identical CDR3. This rearrangement joins TRBV29-1 to TRBJ2-7; D is possibly TRBD2 (5 bases). V lost 3 bases and J lost 2, with 8 bases in between. The CDR3 contains 12 residues. CDR1 is SQVTM, CDR2 ANQGSEA, per germline. The CDR3 sequence is CSVEDGTYEQYF. CDR3 DNA sequence: TGCAGCGTTGAGGACGGGACCTACGAGCAGTACTTC.

The chain joins TRBV28 to TRBJ1-3; D unresolved. In germline, CDR1 is MDHEN, CDR2 SYDVKM. Trimming cost V 9 bases and J 4 bases, with 4 bases left between them. This CDR3 spans 10 amino acids. The CDR3 is CASGGNTIYF. Here the CDR3 DNA reads TGTGCCAGTGGGGGAAACACCATATATTTT.

The V and J genes are TRBV5-1 and TRBJ2-1, with a possible D match to TRBD1 (5 bases). The CDR3 contains 13 residues. CDR1 is SGHRS, CDR2 YFSETQ, per germline. V was trimmed by 3 bases and J by 3 bases, leaving 7 bases between them. This CDR3 is CASSSDSYNEQFF. In nucleotides, the CDR3 is TGCGCCAGCAGCTCAGACAGCTACAATGAGCAGTTCTTC.

This chain uses TRBV18 with TRBJ2-5, with 9 nucleotides matching TRBD1. The CDR3 is 15 residues long. The J segment lost 2 bases and the V segment lost 2 bases, leaving 3 bases of the junction unmatched. CDR1 is KGHSH and CDR2 is LQKENI in the germline V gene. CDR3 nucleotide sequence: TGTGCCAGCTCACCAAGGACAGGGGATCAAGAGACCCAGTACTTC. It yields the protein CASSPRTGDQETQYF.

The CDR3 reads CASSFSHRASSYNEQFF. CDR3 in DNA: TGTGCCAGCAGCTTCTCCCACAGGGCCAGCTCCTACAATGAGCAGTTCTTC. The rearrangement links TRBV7-2 to TRBJ2-1; D might be TRBD1 (6 bases). The CDR3 runs to 17 residues. Trimming shortened V by 3 bases and J by 0 bases, and 15 bases separated the two germline ends. The germline V gene encodes CDR1 SGHTA and CDR2 FQGNSA.

J is TRBJ2-7 and V is TRBV27, with TRBD2 identical over 10 bases. CDR1 and CDR2 from the germline V gene are MNHEY and SMNVEV (reference sequence). This CDR3 is 15 amino acids long. Trimming at V came to 6 bases and at J to 5 bases, leaving 10 bases not matched to a gene. The CDR3 reads CASSPYSGRSHEQYF. The DNA of the CDR3 is TGTGCCAGCAGCCCCTATAGCGGGAGGTCCCACGAGCAGTACTTC.

This clone has more than one count but fewer than ten. The chain carries TRBV18 and TRBJ2-2, with 9 bases that match TRBD2. V shed 6 bases and J 2 bases; nucleotides not matched to a gene: 7. Germline assignment: CDR1 KGHSH and CDR2 LQKENI. The CDR3 sequence is 16 residues long. As DNA, the CDR3 is TGTGCCAGCTCCCGGCTAGCGGGGATCAACACCGGGGAGCTGTTTTTT. Amino acids: CASSRLAGINTGELFF.

V is TRBV4-1 and J is TRBJ2-5; 7 bases are a match to TRBD2. The CDR3 sequence is 15 residues long. V shed 0 bases and J 5 bases; nucleotides not matched to a gene: 6. CDR1 is MGHRA and CDR2 is YSYEKL in the germline V gene. The CDR3 sequence is CASSQEGEGLETQYF. As DNA, the CDR3 is TGCGCCAGCAGCCAAGAGGGGGAGGGCTTGGAGACCCAGTACTTC.

CDR3 in amino acids: CASRNFQGGATQYF. CDR3 bases: TGTGCCAGCAGGAACTTCCAGGGAGGAGCAACCCAGTACTTC. V and J are TRBV7-8 and TRBJ2-5; the D gene is possibly TRBD2 (6 bases). There are 14 residues in the CDR3. V gave up 6 bases and J gave up 8 bases, with 19 bases separating them. Germline assignment: CDR1 SGHVS and CDR2 FQNEAQ.

The rearrangement uses TRBV2 and TRBJ1-2, with a possible D match to TRBD1 (6 bases). Deletions cut 7 bases from V and 2 bases from J, with 14 bases between. Per the germline V gene, CDR1 is SNHLY and CDR2 is FYNNEI. The CDR3 is 14 amino acids. In DNA, the CDR3 is TGTGCCAGCATTCCAGGGGTAGGGAACTATGGCTACACCTTC. It translates to CASIPGVGNYGYTF.

V usage is TRBV25-1 and J usage is TRBJ2-5, with D possibly being TRBD2 (5 bases). Germline values: CDR1 MGHDK, CDR2 SYGVNS. The V end was cut by 3 bases, the J end by 6 bases, with 8 bases between. The CDR3 has 12 residues. In DNA form, the CDR3 reads TGTGCCAGCAGTGACTACGGGAAGACCCAGTACTTC. It yields the protein CASSDYGKTQYF. Filled out from reference TRBV25-1 and TRBJ2-5, the complete variable domain reads EADIYQTPRYLVIGTGKKITLECSQTMGHDKMYWYQQDPGMELHLIHYSYGVNSTEKGDLSSESTVSRIRTEHFPLTLESARPSHTSQYLCASSDYGKTQYFGPGTRLLVL.

J is TRBJ2-5 and V is TRBV4-1; D is possibly TRBD1 (6 bases). The CDR3 sequence is 15 residues long. The germline gives CDR1 MGHRA, CDR2 YSYEKL. V gave up 3 bases and J gave up 3 bases, with 14 bases separating them. The CDR3 loop reads CASSHPGQPKETQYF. The CDR3 nucleotides read TGCGCCAGCAGCCACCCTGGACAGCCCAAAGAGACCCAGTACTTC.

The V and J genes are TRBV6-6 and TRBJ1-5; no clear D gene. In germline, CDR1 is MNHNY, CDR2 SVGAGI (reference sequence). V was pared by 0 bases and J by 0 bases, with 6 bases between. The CDR3 is 15 residues long. The CDR3 here is CASSYSVGSNQPQHF. The CDR3 region has the DNA TGTGCCAGCAGTTACTCTGTAGGTAGCAATCAGCCCCAGCATTTT.

The chain carries TRBV14 and TRBJ2-7; 8 bases are shared with TRBD2. Germline V gene lookup returns CDR1 SGHDN and CDR2 FVKESK. Trimming took 4 bases from V and 3 from J; bases not matched to a gene: 5. The CDR3 has 14 residues. In DNA, the CDR3 is TGTGCCAGCAGCCGACTAGCGACCAACTACGAGCAGTACTTC. This sequence encodes CASSRLATNYEQYF.

Relative to its sample, this clone is medium-sized. J is TRBJ2-7 and V is TRBV2; weak D call: TRBD1 (6 bases). In germline, CDR1 is SNHLY, CDR2 FYNNEI. V was cut by 6 bases and J by 5 bases, with 20 bases left in between. The CDR3 loop spans 15 amino acids. The CDR3 region is CASRPQQGLADEQYF. CDR3 DNA: TGTGCCAGCAGGCCTCAACAGGGTTTGGCAGACGAGCAGTACTTC.

This clone was counted once. V usage is TRBV18 and J usage is TRBJ2-2; D could derive from TRBD1 or TRBD2 (5 bases each). Germline V gives CDR1 KGHSH, CDR2 LQKENI. The CDR3 has 16 amino acids. V was shortened by 2 bases and J by 1 base, with 11 bases between the two germline ends. CDR3 in amino acids: CASSPSGTLNTGELFF. The CDR3 DNA reads TGTGCCAGCTCACCATCCGGGACCCTGAACACCGGGGAGCTGTTTTTT.